The 27 T cell receptor beta chains presented below share a single source sample, sequenced in a study of blood T cell repertoires in COVID-19. TCRdb keeps only in-frame clones here, not all; method: immunoSEQ multiplex PCR. Of about 200,000 clones in the sample, around four fifths were seen once. Sequenced material: peripheral blood. The receptors come from a man between 60 and 75 years old with COVID-19, enrolled during active disease.

This clone was counted a single time. The V call is TRBV4-1, the J call TRBJ1-2, with TRBD1 matching 8 bases. The germline V gene encodes CDR1 MGHRA and CDR2 YSYEKL. This CDR3 region has 16 residues. V lost 2 bases, J lost 4 bases, and 9 bases stayed unmatched. The CDR3 reads CASSQPSRGRVYGYTF. The CDR3 coding sequence is TGCGCCAGCAGCCAACCATCCAGGGGGCGCGTCTATGGCTACACCTTC.

The rearrangement uses TRBV7-8 and TRBJ2-7; D unclear. Germline V CDR1 and CDR2: SGHVS, FQNEAQ. CDR3 size: 15 residues. Trimming removed 0 bases at V and 0 bases at J, with 9 bases between. The CDR3 loop reads CASSLAAGLSYEQYF. The CDR3 DNA is TGTGCCAGCAGCTTAGCAGCAGGCCTCTCCTACGAGCAGTACTTC.

This clone has only one observation. The rearrangement uses TRBV6-2 or TRBV6-3 and TRBJ1-1, with D possibly being TRBD1 (5 bases). Germline V CDR1 and CDR2: MNHEY, SVGEGT. The CDR3 covers 13 residues. Trimming removed 2 bases at V and 4 bases at J, with 8 bases between. The CDR3: CASSYTGGTEAFF. CDR3 nucleotide sequence: TGTGCCAGCAGTTACACCGGGGGCACTGAAGCTTTCTTT.

The rearrangement joins TRBV28 to TRBJ2-7; weak D call: TRBD2 (6 bases). CDR1 and CDR2 from the germline V gene are MDHEN and SYDVKM. Trimming cost V 2 bases and J 6 bases, with 17 bases left between them. The CDR3 loop spans 15 amino acids. The chain's CDR3 is CASSLIGQGGREQYF. In DNA, the CDR3 is TGTGCCAGCAGTTTAATCGGGCAGGGAGGACGCGAGCAGTACTTC.

The chain carries TRBV7-6 and TRBJ1-5; D gene uncertain. Per germline, CDR1 SGHVS and CDR2 FNYEAQ. CDR3 length: 15 residues. The V end was cut by 0 bases, the J end by 0 bases, with 6 bases between. The CDR3 loop reads CASSLAEDSNQPQHF. For the CDR3, the DNA is TGTGCCAGCAGCTTAGCGGAGGATAGCAATCAGCCCCAGCATTTT.

The chain carries TRBV10-3 and TRBJ2-7; 9 bases align to TRBD1. CDR3 length equals 14 residues. The V and J ends lost 7 bases and 7 bases, in that order; junction bases with no gene match: 11. Germline CDR1 reads ENHRY; CDR2 reads SYGVKD. CDR3 residues: CAITSVQGAGEQYF. For the CDR3, the DNA is TGTGCCATCACCTCAGTACAGGGGGCGGGAGAGCAGTACTTC.

Here the CDR3 DNA reads TGTGCCAGCAGTTCAGGACAGGTCTCCTACAATGAGCAGTTCTTC. Translated, it gives CASSSGQVSYNEQFF. V gene TRBV28 combines with J gene TRBJ2-1; 7 nucleotides agree with TRBD1. With 4 bases clipped from V and 0 bases from J, the junction kept 3 bases outside the gene matches. Germline V CDR1 and CDR2: MDHEN, SYDVKM. The CDR3 totals 15 residues.

This clone has just one count. The CDR3 loop reads CASSFRRDEQFF. CDR3 bases: TGTGCCAGCAGTTTTAGGCGGGATGAGCAGTTCTTC. The chain links TRBV27 to TRBJ2-1, with D perhaps TRBD2 (5 bases). Germline V gene lookup returns CDR1 MNHEY and CDR2 SMNVEV (reference sequence). Trimming took 3 bases from V and 8 from J, leaving 8 bases between them. The length of the CDR3 is 12 residues.

This rearrangement joins TRBV5-1 to TRBJ1-3; 9 bases are shared with TRBD1. The V and J ends lost 4 bases and 4 bases, in that order; junction bases with no gene match: 9. Germline V gives CDR1 SGHRS, CDR2 YFSETQ. The CDR3 runs to 16 residues. The CDR3 reads CASSPDRGITGNTIYF. In nucleotides, the CDR3 is TGCGCCAGCAGCCCCGACAGGGGGATAACCGGAAACACCATATATTTT.

The chain has TRBV3-1 (or the pseudogene TRBV3-2) and TRBJ1-2, with D maybe TRBD1 (6 bases). V dropped 4 bases and J dropped 6 bases, with 18 bases sitting between them. The CDR3 length is 15 residues. Germline CDR1 reads LGHDT; CDR2 reads YNNKEL (reference sequence). The CDR3 protein is CASSLGTIKIHGYTF. CDR3 DNA: TGTGCCAGCAGCCTCGGGACAATTAAGATTCATGGCTACACCTTC.

CDR3 DNA: TGCGCCAGCAGCCAAGAAGGAGGGGCGCAGGGCTACACCTTC. Translating gives CASSQEGGAQGYTF. The genes are TRBV4-3 and TRBJ1-2; D perhaps matches TRBD1 (5 bases). There are 14 residues in the CDR3. V was clipped by 0 bases and J by 8 bases, with 13 bases between them. The germline gives CDR1 LGHNA, CDR2 YSLEER.

This clone came up once. The J gene is TRBJ2-5, the V gene TRBV18, with TRBD1 as a possible D gene (5 bases). Per germline, CDR1 KGHSH and CDR2 LQKENI. Trimming removed 6 bases from V and 5 bases from J, with 13 bases in between. The CDR3 is made up of 13 amino acids. CDR3 loop: CASSRTTGETQYF. CDR3 nucleotides: TGTGCCAGCTCTAGGACAACCGGGGAGACCCAGTACTTC.

The rearrangement uses TRBV4-3 and TRBJ1-1, with 8 bases aligning to TRBD1. The V and J ends lost 5 bases and 7 bases, in that order; junction bases with no gene match: 9. The CDR3 covers 14 residues. CDR1 is LGHNA and CDR2 is YSLEER in the germline V gene. CDR3 coding DNA: TGCGCCAGCAGCTTTTCGCAGGGGGCCGATGAAGCTTTCTTT. Protein: CASSFSQGADEAFF.

V is TRBV18 and J is TRBJ2-5; 9 bases match TRBD1. Germline V CDR1 and CDR2: KGHSH, LQKENI. V was clipped by 3 bases and J by 5 bases; unmatched bases: 7. CDR3 size: 15 residues. In nucleotides, the CDR3 is TGTGCCAGCTCACCCGCGACAGGGGGAGGCGAGACCCAGTACTTC. Amino acids: CASSPATGGGETQYF.

This chain joins TRBV5-5 and TRBJ1-1; D gene uncertain. In germline, CDR1 is SGHKS, CDR2 YYEKEE (reference sequence). The CDR3 is made up of 12 amino acids. With 0 bases removed from V and 11 bases from J, the gap between germline ends came to 11 bases. CDR3 bases: TGTGCCAGCAGCTTGGAACAGAGTCATGCTTTCTTT. Translating it yields CASSLEQSHAFF.

The V gene is TRBV2, the J gene TRBJ1-4; 7 bases agree with TRBD1. Germline V gene lookup returns CDR1 SNHLY and CDR2 FYNNEI. The V and J ends lost 5 bases and 2 bases, in that order; junction bases with no gene match: 5. This CDR3 is 15 amino acids long. CDR3 region: CASSYNRGTNEKLFF. For the CDR3, the DNA is TGTGCCAGCAGTTACAACAGGGGCACTAATGAAAAACTGTTTTTT.

This rearrangement joins TRBV6-6 to TRBJ1-5; tentatively, D is TRBD1 (5 bases). V was clipped by 7 bases and J by 0 bases, with 10 bases between them. The CDR3 is 14 amino acids. CDR1 and CDR2 from the germline V gene are MNHNY and SVGAGI (reference sequence). CDR3 in DNA: TGTGCCAGCATTACCGACAGTAGCAATCAGCCCCAGCATTTT. It codes for CASITDSSNQPQHF.

In nucleotides, the CDR3 is TGTGCCAGCAGGGGGGCGAACAGCCGATTCTACGAGCAGTACTTC. The encoded protein is CASRGANSRFYEQYF. The chain combines TRBV7-8 with TRBJ2-7, with D possibly TRBD1 on 6 matching bases. Germline V gene data show CDR1 as SGHVS and CDR2 as FQNEAQ. This CDR3 comprises 15 residues. The V end lost 6 bases, the J end lost 3 bases, and 18 bases lay between the germline ends.

The J gene is TRBJ1-5, the V gene TRBV3-1 (or the pseudogene TRBV3-2), with TRBD1 as a possible D gene (6 bases). CDR3 length: 14 amino acids. CDR1 LGHDT and CDR2 YNNKEL come from the germline V gene (reference sequence). V shed 4 bases and J shed 5 bases, with 12 bases lying between them. CDR3 region: CASSRRQEHQPQHF. As DNA, the CDR3 is TGTGCCAGCAGCCGTCGACAGGAACATCAGCCCCAGCATTTT.

Comment on this clone: Other DNA sequences of this sample code for an identical CDR3. The chain has TRBV28 and TRBJ1-3; D possibly corresponds to TRBD1 (5 bases). Per germline, CDR1 MDHEN and CDR2 SYDVKM. The CDR3 extends over 16 amino acids. V was cut by 1 base and J by 2 bases, with 12 bases left in between. For the CDR3, the DNA is TGTGCCAGCAGTTTATTTGGACAACTTACTGGAAACACCATATATTTT. Translation gives CASSLFGQLTGNTIYF. The complete variable domain, with remaining parts taken from reference TRBV28 and TRBJ1-3, reads DVKVTQSSRYLVKRTGEKVFLECVQDMDHENMFWYRQDPGLGLRLIYFSYDVKMKEKGDIPEGYSVSREKKERFSLILESASTNQTSMYLCASSLFGQLTGNTIYFGEGSWLTVV.

The chain has TRBV5-1 and TRBJ2-7; tentative D call: TRBD1 (6 bases). The germline CDR1 and CDR2 sequences are SGHRS and YFSETQ. V dropped 4 bases and J dropped 1 base, with 18 bases sitting between them. This CDR3 spans 16 amino acids. The CDR3 sequence is CASSLPGQGISYEQYF. DNA of the CDR3: TGCGCCAGCAGCCTCCCGGGGCAGGGGATATCCTACGAGCAGTACTTC.

This chain uses TRBV5-1 with TRBJ1-4; D is unresolved. The CDR3 has 14 amino acids. CDR1 and CDR2 from the germline V gene are SGHRS and YFSETQ. Trimming took 0 bases from V and 3 from J, leaving 6 bases between them. This chain's CDR3 is CASSLGRPNEKLFF. CDR3 coding DNA: TGCGCCAGCAGCTTGGGGCGGCCTAATGAAAAACTGTTTTTT.

The rearrangement links TRBV5-1 to TRBJ1-1; no firm D call. Germline loops: CDR1 SGHRS, CDR2 YFSETQ. The length of the CDR3 is 15 residues. Between the trimmed V and J ends, which lost 4 bases and 1 base, there was a span of 14 bases. For the CDR3, the DNA is TGCGCCAGCAGCGTCACAAGCGGTGAGAACACTGAAGCTTTCTTT. This sequence encodes CASSVTSGENTEAFF. Variable domain in full (rest from reference TRBV5-1 and TRBJ1-1): KAGVTQTPRYLIKTRGQQVTLSCSPISGHRSVSWYQQTPGQGLQFLFEYFSETQRNKGNFPGRFSGRQFSNSRSEMNVSTLELGDSALYLCASSVTSGENTEAFFGQGTRLTVV.

The chain joins TRBV19 to TRBJ2-7, with a tentative D call TRBD1 (5 bases). V shed 4 bases and J shed 2 bases, with 12 bases lying between them. Germline loops: CDR1 LNHDA, CDR2 SQIVND (reference sequence). This CDR3 is 14 amino acids long. As DNA, the CDR3 is TGTGCCAGTAGTAGGGCAGGGCGGACCTACGAGCAGTACTTC. Translated, it gives CASSRAGRTYEQYF.

This clone came up a few times. V is TRBV5-5 and J is TRBJ2-5; no firm D call. Germline CDR1 is SGHKS and CDR2 is YYEKEE (reference sequence). The CDR3 is 15 amino acids. Trimming pared 0 bases from V and 2 bases from J, leaving 11 bases between. Written as DNA, the CDR3 is TGTGCCAGCAGCTTGGCCGAGGCGAGACAAGAGACCCAGTACTTC. Residues: CASSLAEARQETQYF.

The rearrangement joins TRBV28 to TRBJ1-5, with D uncertain. CDR1 MDHEN and CDR2 SYDVKM come from the germline V gene. The CDR3 runs 14 residues. V lost 3 bases, J lost 2 bases, and 8 bases lay in between. CDR3 in DNA: TGTGCCAGCAGTTTCGTGCTAGGCAATCAGCCCCAGCATTTT. Protein: CASSFVLGNQPQHF.

This clone was recorded only once. V gene TRBV3-1 (or the pseudogene TRBV3-2) combines with J gene TRBJ2-4, with 9 bases matching TRBD1. This CDR3 has 14 amino acids. The germline V gene has CDR1 LGHDT and CDR2 YNNKEL (reference sequence). V shed 4 bases and J 8 bases; nucleotides not matched to a gene: 6. The CDR3 coding sequence is TGTGCCAGCAGCCTACAGGGGGCGCGGGACATTCAGTACTTC. It encodes CASSLQGARDIQYF.